The rows below give T cell receptor beta chains drawn from one sample of a study of blood T cell repertoires in COVID-19. The method was immunoSEQ multiplex PCR; TCRdb's version includes in-frame clones alone and lacks a portion of them. The sample yields hundreds of thousands of clones, about 80% seen once. The specimen was PBMCs or T cells enriched from blood (not recorded which). These receptors were collected from a woman in her fifties or sixties who had been exposed to COVID-19. Each CDR3 is given with its conserved first and last residue. Each record gives: D gene, clone size, CDR3 length, J gene, V gene, CDR3 DNA, CDR3 protein. D genes are given only for firm matches. The listing skips clone size in some rows; elsewhere it reads once, few, many or a size class.

>-|-|15|TRBJ1-2|TRBV4-3
TGCGCCAGCAGCCAAGAACCCCAGGGTGACTATGGCTACACCTTC
CASSQEPQGDYGYTF
>TRBD2|-|16|TRBJ2-1|TRBV13
TGTGCCAGCAGCCGGAGGACTAGCGGGGGTTTGGATGAGCAGTTCTTC
CASSRRTSGGLDEQFF
>-|-|14|TRBJ2-3|TRBV10-3
TGTGCCTCCCAAAGGGGTCAGGAGGGAGATACGCAGTATTTT
CASQRGQEGDTQYF
>TRBD2|-|15|TRBJ2-1|TRBV6-5
TGTGCCGGCCAACAAAGCGGGGGGGACTACAATGAGCAGTTCTTC
CAGQQSGGDYNEQFF
>TRBD1|-|17|TRBJ1-6|TRBV7-2
TGTGCCAGCAGCTTACGGACAGGGAACTCATATAATTCACCCCTCCACTTT
CASSLRTGNSYNSPLHF
>-|-|14|TRBJ2-5|TRBV7-2
TGTGCCAGCAGCTCCGGGGGACTCCAAGAGACCCAGTACTTC
CASSSGGLQETQYF
>-|-|17|TRBJ1-2|TRBV11-2
TGTGCCAGCAGCTTATTCCCGCCAGGGAAGTTGGGGTATGGCTACACCTTC
CASSLFPPGKLGYGYTF
>-|once|13|TRBJ1-6|TRBV6-4
TGTGCCAGCAGTCAGACTTATAATTCACCCCTCCACTTT
CASSQTYNSPLHF
>-|few|14|TRBJ2-1|TRBV7-8
TGTGCCAGCAGCTTGAGACAGACTTACAATGAGCAGTTCTTC
CASSLRQTYNEQFF
>-|few|12|TRBJ1-1|TRBV19
TGTGCCAGTAGCCATAGAGGCGGAAAAGCTTTCTTT
CASSHRGGKAFF
>TRBD1|-|14|TRBJ1-5|TRBV6-6
TGTGCCAGCAGTTACCTACAGGGGAATCAGCCCCAGCATTTT
CASSYLQGNQPQHF
>TRBD2|few|16|TRBJ2-3|TRBV4-3
TGCGCCAGCAGCCAAATTCTAGCGGGGGGTGCAGATACGCAGTATTTT
CASSQILAGGADTQYF
>TRBD1|-|15|TRBJ1-1|TRBV19
TGTGCCAGTAAGGACAGGGGGATTCCTAGCACTGAAGCTTTCTTT
CASKDRGIPSTEAFF
>-|-|11|TRBJ2-3|TRBV27
TGTGCCAGCAGGACTAGAGATACGCAGTATTTT
CASRTRDTQYF
>-|-|11|TRBJ2-5|TRBV30
TGTGCCTGGAATGAGGGAGAGACCCAGTACTTC
CAWNEGETQYF
>-|once|15|TRBJ1-4|TRBV2
TGTGCCAGCAGTGAAGCAACGGGTCTTAATGAAAAACTGTTTTTT
CASSEATGLNEKLFF